Below, one T cell receptor (beta chain) is given with its context. Its antigen is unidentified. The V gene's germline CDR1 is MNHEY and CDR2 SMNVEV (reference sequence). The length of the CDR3 is 15 residues. The ends were cut back, 5 bases at V and 4 bases at J, with 12 bases in the middle. The data originate from a study of cytomegalovirus exposure and HLA in healthy donors. Regarding the study as a whole: CMV serostatus was the sole immune exposure information available. TCR beta V- and J-gene trimming, according to a later analysis, was linked to a missense DCLRE1C variant.

This PCR relied on a set of 60 Vbeta primers and 13 Jbeta primers. TCRdb's table, derived via immunoSEQ multiplex PCR, lists solely in-frame clones and lacks some. The data contain some 150,000 clones, roughly 85% of them singletons. Sample: PBMCs. This TCR derives from a man in his forties or fifties in good health and CMV-seronegative. V is TRBV27 and J is TRBJ1-6; tentative D call: TRBD1 (5 bases). The DNA of the CDR3 is TGTGCCAGCAGTCCAGGACATCAATATAATTCACCCCTCCACTTT. The encoded protein is CASSPGHQYNSPLHF.